One and the same sample provided the 30 T cell receptor beta chains below, sequenced in a study of blood T cell repertoires in COVID-19. TCRdb keeps only in-frame clones here, not all; method: immunoSEQ multiplex PCR. The sample yields fewer than 250,000 clones, 70% to 90% seen once. Source material: peripheral blood. The receptors were gathered from a man aged 30 to 45 with acute or convalescent COVID-19.

V usage is TRBV12-3 or TRBV12-4 and J usage is TRBJ1-1; D call uncertain. The CDR3 consists of 12 residues. V lost 6 bases and J 0 bases, leaving 5 bases between the germline ends. CDR3 nucleotides: TGTGCCAGCAGACTGATGAACACTGAAGCTTTCTTT. Translation: CASRLMNTEAFF.

The chain carries TRBV5-1 and TRBJ1-4; possible D gene TRBD1, 5 bases. V was shortened by 0 bases and J by 3 bases, with 9 bases between the two germline ends. Germline loops: CDR1 SGHRS, CDR2 YFSETQ. There are 15 residues in the CDR3. CDR3 sequence (DNA): TGCGCCAGCAGCTTGGCCTTAGGGGCTAATGAAAAACTGTTTTTT. This encodes CASSLALGANEKLFF.

This chain uses TRBV10-2 with TRBJ1-5; D remains ambiguous. The CDR3 contains 14 residues. Germline values: CDR1 WSHSY, CDR2 SAAADI. V was clipped by 2 bases and J by 3 bases, with 8 bases between them. Here the CDR3 reads CASSERQANQPQHF. The CDR3 DNA is TGCGCCAGCAGTGAGAGGCAGGCCAATCAGCCCCAGCATTTT.

This chain joins TRBV6-5 and TRBJ2-3; 8 nucleotides agree with TRBD1. The germline V gene has CDR1 MNHEY and CDR2 SVGAGI. Trimming cost V 0 bases and J 5 bases; bases outside gene matches: 4. The CDR3 length is 15 residues. The CDR3, as DNA: TGTGCCAGCAGTTACTCCCAGGGGGCGGGAGATACGCAGTATTTT. Amino acid sequence: CASSYSQGAGDTQYF.

This clone was counted a few times. The chain has TRBV27 and TRBJ2-7, with 9 bases matching TRBD1. Germline trimming cut 0 bases from V and 9 bases from J; bases unmatched to any gene: 9. The germline CDR1 and CDR2 sequences are MNHEY and SMNVEV (reference sequence). CDR3 length: 15 residues. This CDR3 reads CASSLSIRTGERQYF. Here the CDR3 DNA reads TGTGCCAGCAGTTTATCGATCCGGACAGGGGAGAGGCAGTACTTC.

This sequence joins TRBV28 and TRBJ2-1, with 12 bases lining up with TRBD2. V trimming: 3 bases; J trimming: 2 bases; junction bases outside the gene matches: 2. Germline CDR1 reads MDHEN; CDR2 reads SYDVKM. The length of the CDR3 is 16 residues. CDR3 protein: CASSFASGRAYNEQFF. The CDR3 DNA is TGTGCCAGCAGTTTCGCTAGCGGGAGGGCCTACAATGAGCAGTTCTTC.

This clone was detected once. This CDR3 reads CATSEIDRDEQFF. The DNA of the CDR3 is TGTGCCACCAGTGAAATCGACAGGGATGAGCAGTTCTTC. The chain couples TRBV24-1 to TRBJ2-1; 7 bases fit TRBD1. The V gene's germline CDR1 is KGHDR and CDR2 SFDVKD. The CDR3 spans 13 residues. With V trimmed by 4 bases and J by 8 bases, 4 bases remained unmatched.

In this sample, this clone turned up once. This sequence joins TRBV30 and TRBJ2-5; D is possibly TRBD1 (7 bases). V was trimmed by 8 bases and J by 5 bases, leaving 15 bases between them. The CDR3 is 12 amino acids. Per germline, CDR1 GTSNPN and CDR2 SVGIG (reference sequence). The CDR3 loop reads CARQGLFETQYF. The DNA of the CDR3 is TGTGCCAGACAGGGACTGTTTGAGACCCAGTACTTC.

This rearrangement joins TRBV7-8 to TRBJ1-2, with D perhaps TRBD1 (5 bases). Germline V gene sequence: CDR1 SGHVS, CDR2 FQNEAQ. The CDR3 spans 14 residues. With 1 base removed from V and 4 bases from J, the gap between germline ends came to 10 bases. The CDR3 loop is CASSLGGGSYGYTF. The CDR3, as DNA: TGTGCCAGCAGCTTAGGGGGGGGGAGCTATGGCTACACCTTC.

The J gene is TRBJ2-3, the V gene TRBV4-2; weak D call: TRBD2 (6 bases). The V end was cut by 2 bases, the J end by 0 bases, with 15 bases between. Looked up from germline, CDR1 is LGHNA and CDR2 is YNFKEQ. The CDR3 spans 17 residues. In DNA, the CDR3 is TGTGCCAGCAGCCAATTCCAGACTAGAACAAGCACAGATACGCAGTATTTT. It codes for CASSQFQTRTSTDTQYF.

V gene TRBV6-5 combines with J gene TRBJ1-1; a possible D gene is TRBD1 (6 bases). Germline CDR1 MNHEY, CDR2 SVGAGI. V lost 2 bases, J lost 4 bases, and 8 bases lay in between. This CDR3 comprises 13 residues. The CDR3 nucleotides are TGTGCCAGCAGTTACGGACAGAGCACTGAAGCTTTCTTT. Its protein product is CASSYGQSTEAFF.

The chain employs TRBV7-9 and TRBJ1-5; TRBD1 might be the D (6 bases). The V end lost 5 bases, the J end lost 4 bases, and 15 bases lay between the germline ends. The germline V gene has CDR1 SEHNR and CDR2 FQNEAQ (reference sequence). The length of the CDR3 is 15 residues. CDR3: CASSPGSGANQPQHF. The CDR3 DNA follows: TGTGCCAGCAGCCCCGGGTCAGGGGCAAATCAGCCCCAGCATTTT.

This clone was detected once. The rearrangement joins TRBV5-4 to TRBJ1-2; TRBD1 matches at 8 bases. This CDR3 region has 14 residues. Germline loops: CDR1 SGHNT, CDR2 YYREEE (reference sequence). The V and J ends lost 3 bases and 7 bases, in that order; junction bases with no gene match: 8. DNA for the CDR3: TGTGCCAGCAGCTCCGACAGGGGATCGACTGGCTACACCTTC. Protein product: CASSSDRGSTGYTF. Together with reference TRBV5-4 and TRBJ1-2, the CDR3 gives the full variable domain: ETGVTQSPTHLIKTRGQQVTLRCSSQSGHNTVSWYQQALGQGPQFIFQYYREEENGRGNFPPRFSGLQFPNYSSELNVNALELDDSALYLCASSSDRGSTGYTFGSGTRLTVV.

V usage is TRBV7-9 and J usage is TRBJ1-2; D is perhaps TRBD1 (6 bases). V lost 1 base and J lost 8, with 17 bases in between. There are 15 residues in the CDR3. The V gene's germline CDR1 is SEHNR and CDR2 FQNEAQ (reference sequence). The CDR3 reads CASSLGFVGAGGYTF. Here the CDR3 DNA reads TGTGCCAGCAGCTTAGGATTTGTGGGGGCCGGGGGCTACACCTTC. The full variable domain, rest sourced from reference TRBV7-9 and TRBJ1-2, is DTGVSQNPRHKITKRGQNVTFRCDPISEHNRLYWYRQTLGQGPEFLTYFQNEAQLEKSRLLSDRFSAERPKGSFSTLEIQRTEQGDSAMYLCASSLGFVGAGGYTFGSGTRLTVV.

The V gene is TRBV19, the J gene TRBJ2-1; a possible D gene is TRBD1 (6 bases). The CDR3 has 15 residues. Germline CDR1 reads LNHDA; CDR2 reads SQIVND (reference sequence). V was shortened by 2 bases and J by 8 bases, with 16 bases between the two germline ends. In DNA, the CDR3 is TGTGCCAGTAGTATACAGGGGCGCCATGGGGATGAGCAGTTCTTC. Protein: CASSIQGRHGDEQFF.

The rearrangement joins TRBV2 to TRBJ2-3, with a possible D match to TRBD2 (5 bases). Germline lookup yields CDR1 SNHLY and CDR2 FYNNEI. The CDR3 is 15 residues long. V was clipped by 8 bases and J by 1 base, with 16 bases between them. CDR3 sequence reads: CASGREGIGTDTQYF. CDR3 DNA: TGTGCCAGCGGCCGTGAGGGTATAGGCACAGATACGCAGTATTTT. The whole variable domain, remainder taken from reference TRBV2 and TRBJ2-3, is EPEVTQTPSHQVTQMGQEVILRCVPISNHLYFYWYRQILGQKVEFLVSFYNNEISEKSEIFDDQFSVERPDGSNFTLKIRSTKLEDSAMYFCASGREGIGTDTQYFGPGTRLTVL.

The chain combines TRBV7-9 with TRBJ2-2; TRBD2 is a possible D gene (5 bases). The V end lost 0 bases, the J end lost 4 bases, and 15 bases lay between the germline ends. The germline V gene has CDR1 SEHNR and CDR2 FQNEAQ (reference sequence). The CDR3 runs 17 residues. The CDR3 spells CASSLARGFASTGELFF. In DNA, the CDR3 is TGTGCCAGCAGCTTAGCCCGCGGGTTCGCGAGCACCGGGGAGCTGTTTTTT.

The rearrangement links TRBV6-5 to TRBJ1-6; TRBD1 is a possible D gene (6 bases). Germline CDR1 is MNHEY and CDR2 is SVGAGI. CDR3 length: 15 amino acids. Trimming cost V 2 bases and J 9 bases, with 14 bases left between them. Here the CDR3 DNA reads TGTGCCAGCAGTTACCGCAGGGGAAGGACTTCACCCCTCCACTTT. Its protein is CASSYRRGRTSPLHF.

This chain connects TRBV19 to TRBJ1-6, with D uncertain. The V gene lost 3 bases and the J gene lost 9 bases, with 12 bases spanning the gap. The germline CDR1 and CDR2 sequences are LNHDA and SQIVND (reference sequence). The CDR3 extends over 14 amino acids. The CDR3, as DNA: TGTGCCAGTAGTATTCAGGTGGTTGGTTCACCCCTCCACTTT. It yields the protein CASSIQVVGSPLHF.

The chain combines TRBV5-4 with TRBJ1-3, with D hard to call. V was trimmed by 2 bases and J by 2 bases, leaving 5 bases between them. CDR1 is SGHNT and CDR2 is YYREEE in the germline V gene (reference sequence). The CDR3 contains 13 residues. The CDR3 sequence: CASSFGTGNTIYF. The CDR3 region has the DNA TGTGCCAGCAGCTTCGGTACTGGAAACACCATATATTTT.

The chain joins TRBV2 to TRBJ1-3; D is ambiguous. The CDR3 contains 14 residues. Germline CDR1 reads SNHLY; CDR2 reads FYNNEI. The V end was cut by 4 bases, the J end by 7 bases, with 14 bases between. The chain's CDR3 is CASSGGSGWNTIYF. In DNA form, the CDR3 reads TGTGCCAGCAGTGGAGGCAGCGGATGGAACACCATATATTTT.

The chain couples TRBV7-6 to TRBJ2-2; maybe TRBD2 (5 bases). This CDR3 contains 13 residues. V gave up 8 bases and J gave up 6 bases, with 13 bases separating them. Germline CDR1 is SGHVS and CDR2 is FNYEAQ. CDR3 coding DNA: TGTGCCAGCCAGATGGCGGGCCCCGGGGAGCTGTTTTTT. It translates to CASQMAGPGELFF.

This sequence joins TRBV3-1 (or the pseudogene TRBV3-2) and TRBJ2-7; TRBD2 matches 12 bases. J lost 7 bases, V lost 3 bases, and 13 bases had no gene match. CDR3 length equals 17 residues. Germline V lookup: CDR1 LGHDT, CDR2 YNNKEL (reference sequence). The CDR3 here is CASSHYIPGLAGTEQYF. The DNA for the CDR3 is TGTGCCAGCAGCCACTACATACCAGGACTAGCGGGAACTGAGCAGTACTTC.

V is TRBV28 and J is TRBJ2-1; no clear D. The CDR3 has 15 amino acids. Trimming cost V 6 bases and J 4 bases, with 16 bases left between them. Germline assignment: CDR1 MDHEN and CDR2 SYDVKM. The chain's CDR3 is CASSLSRVAYNEQFF. CDR3 coding DNA: TGTGCCAGCAGCCTTAGCCGAGTAGCTTACAATGAGCAGTTCTTC.

V gene TRBV5-1 combines with J gene TRBJ2-7; D uncertain. Trimming pared 0 bases from V and 3 bases from J, leaving 7 bases between. There are 13 residues in the CDR3. Germline V gene sequence: CDR1 SGHRS, CDR2 YFSETQ. The CDR3 coding sequence is TGCGCCAGCAGCTTGGTAACAAACTACGAGCAGTACTTC. Amino acids: CASSLVTNYEQYF.

J is TRBJ1-1 and V is TRBV5-4, with D possibly matching TRBD1 (5 bases). Germline V lookup: CDR1 SGHNT, CDR2 YYREEE (reference sequence). This CDR3 comprises 14 residues. Trimming removed 4 bases from V and 7 bases from J, with 17 bases in between. The CDR3 here is CASSGFLRDSEAFF. The CDR3 bases are TGTGCCAGCAGCGGGTTCCTCAGGGATAGTGAAGCTTTCTTT. The entire variable domain, with the rest obtained from reference TRBV5-4 and TRBJ1-1, is as follows: ETGVTQSPTHLIKTRGQQVTLRCSSQSGHNTVSWYQQALGQGPQFIFQYYREEENGRGNFPPRFSGLQFPNYSSELNVNALELDDSALYLCASSGFLRDSEAFFGQGTRLTVV.

The chain joins TRBV3-1 (or the pseudogene TRBV3-2) to TRBJ1-2; D may be TRBD1 (6 bases). V lost 2 bases and J 4 bases, leaving 14 bases between the germline ends. Per the germline V gene, CDR1 is LGHDT and CDR2 is YNNKEL (reference sequence). This CDR3 region has 15 residues. The CDR3 loop reads CASSQTAATGYGYTF. In nucleotides, the CDR3 is TGTGCCAGCAGCCAAACGGCCGCGACAGGCTATGGCTACACCTTC.

The chain has TRBV10-3 and TRBJ2-3, with TRBD1 matching 9 bases. The germline V gene has CDR1 ENHRY and CDR2 SYGVKD. The CDR3 runs to 15 residues. After removal of 6 bases from V and 3 bases from J, the junction contained 7 bases not matched to a gene. CDR3 amino acids: CAISDRDRETDTQYF. As DNA, the CDR3 is TGTGCCATCAGCGACCGGGACAGGGAGACAGATACGCAGTATTTT.

The chain is built from TRBV19 and TRBJ1-3; 7 bases are a match to TRBD1. Germline CDR1 and CDR2: LNHDA and SQIVND (reference sequence). V was pared by 9 bases and J by 3 bases, with 5 bases of the junction left unmatched. This CDR3 comprises 13 residues. CDR3 in amino acids: CASQDRIGNTIYF. The DNA for the CDR3 is TGTGCCAGCCAGGACAGGATTGGAAACACCATATATTTT.

This clone was recorded at least ten times. J is TRBJ2-3 and V is TRBV5-3, with TRBD1 as a possible D gene (5 bases). TRBV5-3 is noted as an ORF with a role that remains uncertain. This CDR3 contains 12 residues. The V end lost 6 bases, the J end lost 6 bases, and 11 bases lay between the germline ends. The DNA for the CDR3 is TGTGCCAGAACCCTTGGGGCGGATACGCAGTATTTT. It is translated as CARTLGADTQYF.